The sequence of this T cell receptor beta chain was determined in a study of radiotherapy plus CTLA-4 blockade in lung cancer. Whole-study context: Of all patients, 15% to 20% responded objectively and approximately 30% showed disease control.

Regarding the study as a whole: The best predictor of response was reported to be early blood T cell clone dynamics, with interferon-beta. Following radiotherapy plus ipilimumab, tumor-derived TCR clones expanded in the blood.

With regard to this clone: Its antigen remains unknown.

The protocol was immunoSEQ multiplex PCR, while the TCRdb copy is restricted to in-frame clones and leaves out a portion. The repertoire includes about 60,000 clones, roughly four fifths of them detected once, and 2.5% to 3% sits in the top ten. CDR1 and CDR2 (germline): SGHTS, YDEGEE. The CDR3 runs 19 residues. Trimming took 0 bases from V and 0 from J; bases not matched to a gene: 7. Ipilimumab CTLA-4 blockade and focal radiation were given to patients with chemo-refractory metastatic non-small-cell lung cancer. The source material was peripheral blood, sampled from a patient treated with radiotherapy plus ipilimumab. The genes are TRBV5-8 and TRBJ2-7, with 15 bases fitting TRBD2. The receptor comes from a human donor with non-small cell lung cancer who had a complete response to radiotherapy plus ipilimumab. CDR3 in amino acids: CASSLVGLAGGHPSYEQYF. The CDR3 DNA follows: TGTGCCAGCAGCTTGGTGGGACTAGCGGGAGGCCATCCCTCCTACGAGCAGTACTTC.